Presented here are 7 T cell receptor beta chains from one specimen sequenced in a study of cytomegalovirus exposure and HLA in healthy donors. The PCR was carried out with 60 Vbeta primers and 13 Jbeta primers. Measured with immunoSEQ multiplex PCR; TCRdb has only the in-frame clones, and not every one. The sample includes roughly 110,000 clones, roughly 73% of them seen just once. Sequencing input: PBMCs. All receptors derive from a man aged 25-45 years in good health and CMV-seronegative.

This clone was counted between two and nine times. The chain combines TRBV30 with TRBJ2-1; a possible D gene is TRBD1 (6 bases). Germline V gene data show CDR1 as GTSNPN and CDR2 as SVGIG (reference sequence). The CDR3 extends over 13 amino acids. Trimming took 6 bases from V and 2 from J, leaving 11 bases between them. In nucleotides, the CDR3 is TGTGCCTGTTACCAGGGGACCTACAATGAGCAGTTCTTC. Protein product: CACYQGTYNEQFF. The entire variable domain, with the rest obtained from reference TRBV30 and TRBJ2-1, is as follows: SQTIHQWPATLVQPVGSPLSLECTVEGTSNPNLYWYRQAAGRGLQLLFYSVGIGQISSEVPQNLSASRPQDRQFILSSKKLLLSDSGFYLCACYQGTYNEQFFGPGTRLTVL.

This clone showed up just once. V and J are TRBV5-6 and TRBJ2-3; 7 bases agree with TRBD2. With V trimmed by 4 bases and J by 4 bases, 12 bases remained unmatched. Germline values: CDR1 SGHDT, CDR2 YYEEEE. The CDR3 spans 16 residues. The CDR3 is CASSPSPTSAPDTQYF. The CDR3 DNA is TGTGCCAGCAGCCCATCCCCTACTAGCGCCCCAGATACGCAGTATTTT.

The chain recombines TRBV30 with TRBJ1-2, with D possibly TRBD1 on 6 matching bases. Germline V gene sequence: CDR1 GTSNPN, CDR2 SVGIG (reference sequence). The CDR3 length is 10 residues. Deletions cut 6 bases from V and 8 bases from J, with 10 bases between. The CDR3 loop is CACDRYGYTF. The CDR3 bases are TGTGCCTGTGACAGGTACGGCTACACCTTC.

The sample holds a few counts of this clone. This rearrangement joins TRBV5-4 to TRBJ1-1; a possible D gene is TRBD1 (6 bases). The CDR3 has 12 amino acids. Per germline, CDR1 SGHNT and CDR2 YYREEE (reference sequence). V lost 3 bases, J lost 6 bases, and 9 bases lay in between. The CDR3 DNA sequence: TGTGCCAGCAGCTCCCAGGGGCCTGAAGCTTTCTTT. It encodes CASSSQGPEAFF.

This clone has a handful of counts. The chain links TRBV2 to TRBJ2-1, with D possibly TRBD1 on 6 matching bases. The germline V gene encodes CDR1 SNHLY and CDR2 FYNNEI. Trimming took 0 bases from V and 4 from J, leaving 16 bases between them. The CDR3 totals 17 residues. The CDR3 loop is CASSEAVWTEGYNEQFF. CDR3 nucleotide sequence: TGTGCCAGCAGTGAAGCTGTCTGGACAGAAGGGTACAATGAGCAGTTCTTC.

Comment on this clone: One junction end does not reproduce the germline sequence, and a read error may be involved. V and J are TRBV13 and TRBJ2-7, with TRBD1 matching 10 bases. Germline lookup yields CDR1 PRHDT and CDR2 FYEKMQ (reference sequence). The CDR3 spans 15 residues. CDR3 DNA: TGTGCCAGCAGCGTAGGACAGGGGGGAAGTTACGAGCAGTACTTC. Translated, it gives CASSVGQGGSYEQYF.

The rearrangement joins TRBV7-9 to TRBJ2-3; 9 bases are shared with TRBD2. Germline V lookup: CDR1 SEHNR, CDR2 FQNEAQ (reference sequence). The CDR3 runs 15 residues. V gave up 3 bases and J gave up 5 bases; unmatched junction bases: 6. DNA of the CDR3: TGTGCCAGCAGCTTCGGCGGGGGGGCAATAGATACGCAGTATTTT. Amino acids: CASSFGGGAIDTQYF.